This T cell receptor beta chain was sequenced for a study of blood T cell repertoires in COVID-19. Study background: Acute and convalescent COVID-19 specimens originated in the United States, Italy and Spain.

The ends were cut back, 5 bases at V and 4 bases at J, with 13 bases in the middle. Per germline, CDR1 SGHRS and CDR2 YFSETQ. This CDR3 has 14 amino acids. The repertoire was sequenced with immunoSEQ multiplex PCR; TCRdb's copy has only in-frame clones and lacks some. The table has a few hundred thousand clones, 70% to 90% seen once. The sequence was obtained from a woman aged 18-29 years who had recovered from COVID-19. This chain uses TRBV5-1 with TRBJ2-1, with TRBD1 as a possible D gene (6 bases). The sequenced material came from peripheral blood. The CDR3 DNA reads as TGCGCCAGCAGTTACAGGGAAACTTACAATGAGCAGTTCTTC. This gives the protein CASSYRETYNEQFF.